The present entry profiles one TCR beta chain with its context. This entry belongs to a study of T-cell reconstitution after alpha-beta-depleted transplantation in children. The TCRbeta library was prepared with unique molecular identifiers. TCRdb passed the PCR reads through MiXCR, listing each CDR3 protein once. The sample yields around 200,000 distinct CDR3 sequences, around 9.6% seen once. The specimen comprised PBMCs from the stem cell graft donor, sampled from the stem cell graft. The receptor was derived from a human donor who donated a stem cell graft to a child with acute lymphoblastic leukemia.

Here the CDR3 reads CASRGPGTENSYGYTF. CDR3 bases: TGTGCCAGCAGGGGACCCGGGACAGAAAATTCCTATGGCTACACCTTC. The chain is built from TRBV6-1 and TRBJ1-2, with TRBD1 matching over 7 bases. The CDR3 contains 16 residues. V was clipped by 6 bases and J by 4 bases; unmatched bases: 14. The germline CDR1 and CDR2 sequences are MNHNS and SASEGT.